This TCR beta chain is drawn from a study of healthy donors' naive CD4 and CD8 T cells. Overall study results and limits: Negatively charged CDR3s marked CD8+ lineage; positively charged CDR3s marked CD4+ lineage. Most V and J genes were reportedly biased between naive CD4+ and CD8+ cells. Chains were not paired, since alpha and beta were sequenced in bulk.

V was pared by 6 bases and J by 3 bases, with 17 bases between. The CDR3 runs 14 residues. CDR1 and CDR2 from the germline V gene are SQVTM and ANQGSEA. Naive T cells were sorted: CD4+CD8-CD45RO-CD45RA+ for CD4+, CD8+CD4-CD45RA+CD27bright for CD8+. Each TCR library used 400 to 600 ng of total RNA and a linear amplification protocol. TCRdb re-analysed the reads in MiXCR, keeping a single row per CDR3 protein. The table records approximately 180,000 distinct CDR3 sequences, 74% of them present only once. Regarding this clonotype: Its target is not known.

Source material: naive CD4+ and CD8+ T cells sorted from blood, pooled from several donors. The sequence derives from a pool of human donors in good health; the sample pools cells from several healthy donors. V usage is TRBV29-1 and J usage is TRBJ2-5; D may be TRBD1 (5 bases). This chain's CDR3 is CSVADGDSKETQYF. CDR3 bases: TGCAGCGTCGCAGACGGAGACAGTAAAGAGACCCAGTACTTC. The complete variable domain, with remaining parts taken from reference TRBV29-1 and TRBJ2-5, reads SAVISQKPSRDICQRGTSLTIQCQVDSQVTMMFWYRQQPGQSLTLIATANQGSEATYESGFVIDKFPISRPNLTFSTLTVSNMSPEDSSIYLCSVADGDSKETQYFGPGTRLLVL.